The next 31 T cell receptor beta chains were all read from a single sample in a study of spatial heterogeneity in lung cancer. The time point was: blood at routine non-recurrence follow-up after resection. TCRdb called the 5' RACE reads again in MiXCR, with one record for every CDR3 protein. Here the sample spans 2,600 or so distinct CDR3 sequences, 25% to 30% being singletons. This sample comprised PBMCs, obtained at follow-up. Source of these receptors: a male donor with early-stage non-small cell lung cancer.

This clonotype was detected a few times. This beta chain is an unintended read in a library built for alpha chains; its size means little. The chain couples TRBV7-9 to TRBJ2-1; 8 bases align to TRBD2. There are 23 residues in the CDR3. With 6 bases clipped from V and 6 bases from J, the junction kept 34 bases outside the gene matches. From germline, CDR1 is SEHNR and CDR2 FQNEAQ (reference sequence). The CDR3 loop reads CASRPFNLREGSQAGVLVNEQFF. CDR3 nucleotide sequence: TGTGCCAGCAGACCCTTTAACCTAAGGGAGGGGTCTCAAGCGGGAGTTCTGGTCAATGAGCAGTTCTTC.

About this clonotype: This beta chain was picked up by a library intended for alpha chains and is off target, so its count carries little meaning. The chain couples TRBV2 to TRBJ2-2; 7 positions agree with TRBD1. The J segment lost 4 bases and the V segment lost 6 bases, leaving 2 bases of the junction unmatched. The CDR3 has 13 residues. The germline V gene encodes CDR1 SNHLY and CDR2 FYNNEI. The CDR3 nucleotides are TGTGCCAGCAGCAACAGGGGCACCGGGGAGCTGTTTTTT. Translated: CASSNRGTGELFF.

This clonotype is large in the sample. This beta chain is a stray sequence in a library constructed for alpha chains; its clone size is not meaningful. The chain is built from TRBV6-5 and TRBJ2-1; 11 bases align to TRBD2. This CDR3 has 19 residues. J gave up 8 bases and V 0 bases, and 15 bases lay outside the gene matches. Germline CDR1 MNHEY, CDR2 SVGAGI. CDR3 residues: CASSYSPPPGLAERDEQFF. DNA for the CDR3: TGTGCCAGCAGTTACTCGCCCCCCCCGGGACTAGCGGAGAGGGATGAGCAGTTCTTC.

Within the sample, this clonotype is medium-sized. The library was designed around alpha chains, so this beta chain is a stray read whose abundance carries little weight. The chain is built from TRBV3-1 and TRBJ2-7; perhaps TRBD2 as D (5 bases). Germline lookup yields CDR1 LGHDT and CDR2 YNNKEL (reference sequence). V lost 5 bases and J 0 bases, leaving 14 bases between the germline ends. The CDR3 sequence is 15 residues long. CDR3 residues: CASSVTSTLSYEQYF. The CDR3, as DNA: TGTGCCAGCAGCGTTACTAGTACCCTCTCCTACGAGCAGTACTTC.

This clonotype was recorded a few times. This beta chain is a stray sequence in a library constructed for alpha chains; its clone size is not meaningful. This chain links TRBV7-2 with TRBJ2-3; the match to TRBD2 covers 7 bases. The V gene end was trimmed by 4 bases and the J gene end by 8 bases; junction bases not matched to a gene: 15. The length of the CDR3 is 16 residues. The V gene's germline CDR1 is SGHTA and CDR2 FQGNSA. The DNA for the CDR3 is TGTGCCAGCAGCTCCCCCGGGACTGGCCCTAGCGGTACGCAGTATTTT. This sequence encodes CASSSPGTGPSGTQYF. Full variable domain (rest looked up from reference TRBV7-2 and TRBJ2-3): GAGVSQSPSNKVTEKGKDVELRCDPISGHTALYWYRQSLGQGLEFLIYFQGNSAPDKSGLPSDRFSAERTGGSVSTLTIQRTQQEDSAVYLCASSSPGTGPSGTQYFGPGTRLTVL.

This clonotype is termed medium-sized. Because this beta chain is a stray read in a library intended to capture alpha chains, its abundance should not be given much weight. V gene TRBV20-1 combines with J gene TRBJ2-5, with 7 bases matching TRBD2. The V and J ends lost 0 bases and 5 bases, in that order; junction bases with no gene match: 3. Germline V gene data show CDR1 as DFQATT and CDR2 as SNEGSKA (reference sequence). The CDR3 loop spans 13 amino acids. CDR3 bases: TGCAGTGCTAGAGATCCACTAGCGGAGACCCAGTACTTC. It codes for CSARDPLAETQYF.

About this clonotype itself: One end of the junction is discordant with germline, which a read error may explain. The library was designed around alpha chains, so this beta chain is a stray read whose abundance carries little weight. The chain links TRBV7-7 to TRBJ2-3; 12 nucleotides match TRBD2. This CDR3 contains 15 residues. Per the germline V gene, CDR1 is SSHAT and CDR2 is FNYEAQ (reference sequence). CDR3 in DNA: TGTGCTAGCAGCCAAGGGGGACTAGCGGGCGATACGCAGTATTTT. Residues: CASSQGGLAGDTQYF.

As regards this clonotype: This beta chain turned up in a library designed for alpha chains; as an off-target read, its abundance says little. The chain links TRBV14 to TRBJ2-6, with D possibly being TRBD2 (6 bases). The ends were cut back, 1 base at V and 7 bases at J, with 14 bases in the middle. CDR1 and CDR2 (germline): SGHDN, FVKESK. This CDR3 is 16 amino acids long. The CDR3 protein is CASSQVGTAGANVLTF. The DNA of the CDR3 is TGTGCCAGCAGCCAAGTCGGGACGGCGGGAGCCAACGTCCTGACTTTC. Drawing the rest from reference TRBV14 and TRBJ2-6, the complete variable domain is EAGVTQFPSHSVIEKGQTVTLRCDPISGHDNLYWYRRVMGKEIKFLLHFVKESKQDESGMPNNRFLAERTGGTYSTLKVQPAELEDSGVYFCASSQVGTAGANVLTFGAGSRLTVL.

This clonotype was detected a few times. The library was prepared for alpha chains; this beta chain is a stray read, so its frequency means little. V and J are TRBV18 and TRBJ2-5; possible D gene TRBD1, 6 bases. V was clipped by 2 bases and J by 5 bases, with 15 bases between them. This CDR3 spans 15 amino acids. The germline CDR1 and CDR2 sequences are KGHSH and LQKENI. The CDR3 bases are TGTGCCAGCTCACCAGGGGGCTCCGCCTCCGAGACCCAGTACTTC. Amino acids: CASSPGGSASETQYF.

This clonotype was recorded a few times. A library made for alpha chains picked up this beta chain off target, so its size means little. V usage is TRBV7-6 and J usage is TRBJ2-3; D remains ambiguous. The length of the CDR3 is 14 residues. The germline CDR1 and CDR2 sequences are SGHVS and FNYEAQ. V was trimmed by 4 bases and J by 7 bases, leaving 15 bases between them. The CDR3 DNA reads TGTGCCAGCAGCTCTGCCTTCACCGCTAATACGCAGTATTTT. Translating gives CASSSAFTANTQYF. The whole variable domain, filled in from reference TRBV7-6 and TRBJ2-3, reads GAGVSQSPRYKVTKRGQDVALRCDPISGHVSLYWYRQALGQGPEFLTYFNYEAQQDKSGLPNDRFSAERPEGSISTLTIQRTEQRDSAMYRCASSSAFTANTQYFGPGTRLTVL.

By sample fraction, this clonotype is medium-sized. The library was prepared for alpha chains; this beta chain is a stray read, so its frequency means little. The rearrangement joins TRBV19 to TRBJ2-3, with a tentative D call TRBD1 (5 bases). The germline V gene has CDR1 LNHDA and CDR2 SQIVND (reference sequence). V was trimmed by 5 bases and J by 9 bases, leaving 9 bases between them. This CDR3 has 11 amino acids. The CDR3: CASSSRQTQYF. DNA for the CDR3: TGTGCCAGTAGTTCGAGACAGACGCAGTATTTT.

Concerning this clonotype: This beta chain is off target for a library built for alpha chains, so its abundance means little. The chain carries TRBV28 and TRBJ2-1, with D hard to call. This CDR3 has 13 amino acids. Trimming stripped 10 bases from V and 4 bases from J, with 14 bases between. The germline V gene encodes CDR1 MDHEN and CDR2 SYDVKM. CDR3 bases: TGTGCCAACAGACCGGGTTCATACAATGAGCAGTTCTTC. It encodes CANRPGSYNEQFF.

In regard to this clonotype: In a library made to pick up alpha chains, this beta chain is a stray read with a size that means little. The chain uses TRBV5-1 and TRBJ2-3; 8 bases fit TRBD2. Looked up from germline, CDR1 is SGHRS and CDR2 is YFSETQ. The J segment lost 5 bases and the V segment lost 0 bases, leaving 8 bases of the junction unmatched. The CDR3 runs to 16 residues. The CDR3: CASSLGIAGRGDTQYF. The CDR3 nucleotides are TGCGCCAGCAGCTTGGGAATAGCGGGACGGGGAGATACGCAGTATTTT. Combining the CDR3 with reference TRBV5-1 and TRBJ2-3 gives the whole variable domain KAGVTQTPRYLIKTRGQQVTLSCSPISGHRSVSWYQQTPGQGLQFLFEYFSETQRNKGNFPGRFSGRQFSNSRSEMNVSTLELGDSALYLCASSLGIAGRGDTQYFGPGTRLTVL.

This clonotype is large. This beta chain appears as a stray read in a library generated for alpha chains; its size is not informative. V and J are TRBV28 and TRBJ2-6; 8 bases align to TRBD1. CDR3 length: 20 residues. Losses at the gene ends were 0 bases for V and 1 base for J; bases not matched to a gene: 11. Looked up from germline, CDR1 is MDHEN and CDR2 is SYDVKM. CDR3 sequence: CASSLWVDREKSSGANVLTF. As DNA, the CDR3 is TGTGCCAGCAGTTTATGGGTGGACAGGGAAAAGAGTTCTGGGGCCAACGTCCTGACTTTC.

As concerns this clonotype: This beta chain came through as a stray read in a library set up for alpha chains, and its size says little. The rearrangement uses TRBV7-2 and TRBJ2-3, with D unclear. Trimming stripped 5 bases from V and 2 bases from J, with 11 bases between. The CDR3 loop spans 14 amino acids. CDR1 and CDR2 (germline): SGHTA, FQGNSA. CDR3 nucleotides: TGTGCCAGCAGCACCAGACTGAACACAGATACGCAGTATTTT. Translation: CASSTRLNTDTQYF.

In this sample, this clonotype turned up a few times. This beta chain turned up in a library designed for alpha chains; as an off-target read, its abundance says little. The chain employs TRBV7-8 and TRBJ2-7; the match to TRBD1 covers 7 bases. CDR1 is SGHVS, CDR2 FQNEAQ, per germline. After removal of 1 base from V and 5 bases from J, the junction contained 2 bases not matched to a gene. The CDR3 length is 13 residues. The CDR3 loop reads CASSLDRGDEQYF. The CDR3 nucleotides are TGTGCCAGCAGCTTAGACAGGGGCGACGAGCAGTACTTC.

By share, this clonotype ranks as medium-sized (0.01 to 0.1%). Since it is a stray read in a library aimed at alpha chains, this beta chain has a size that is not meaningful. This sequence joins TRBV9 and TRBJ2-3; perhaps TRBD1 as D (5 bases). Per germline, CDR1 SGDLS and CDR2 YYNGEE. The CDR3 spans 16 residues. The ends were cut back, 0 bases at V and 2 bases at J, with 13 bases in the middle. This CDR3 is CASSVAPDRNTDTQYF. CDR3 DNA: TGTGCCAGCAGCGTAGCCCCAGACAGAAACACAGATACGCAGTATTTT. The full variable domain, completed using reference TRBV9 and TRBJ2-3, is DSGVTQTPKHLITATGQRVTLRCSPRSGDLSVYWYQQSLDQGLQFLIQYYNGEERAKGNILERFSAQQFPDLHSELNLSSLELGDSALYFCASSVAPDRNTDTQYFGPGTRLTVL.

Worth noting for this clonotype: Since it is a stray read in a library aimed at alpha chains, this beta chain has a size that is not meaningful. The chain links TRBV20-1 to TRBJ2-7, with D possibly being TRBD1 (6 bases). The V gene's germline CDR1 is DFQATT and CDR2 SNEGSKA (reference sequence). The V end was cut by 2 bases, the J end by 5 bases, with 10 bases between. The CDR3 totals 12 residues. CDR3 bases: TGCAGTGCTAGAAAACAGGGAAACGAGCAGTACTTC. Translating gives CSARKQGNEQYF.

In this sample, this clonotype turned up a few times. A library made for alpha chains picked up this beta chain off target, so its size means little. V gene TRBV28 combines with J gene TRBJ2-5; TRBD2 matches 7 bases. Germline assignment: CDR1 MDHEN and CDR2 SYDVKM. The trim removed 5 bases at V and 3 bases at J, leaving 3 bases unmatched. This CDR3 has 13 residues. CDR3 protein: CASSTGREETQYF. In DNA, the CDR3 is TGTGCCAGCAGTACGGGGAGGGAAGAGACCCAGTACTTC.

This clonotype was detected a few times. This beta chain lies outside the target of a library built for alpha chains; its clone size means little. This CDR3 is CASSYSRAGANVLTF. DNA of the CDR3: TGTGCCAGCAGTTACTCAAGGGCTGGGGCCAACGTCCTGACTTTC. This sequence joins TRBV6-6 and TRBJ2-6, with D uncertain. V was clipped by 0 bases and J by 2 bases, with 5 bases between them. Germline CDR1 MNHNY, CDR2 SVGAGI (reference sequence). The length of the CDR3 is 15 residues.

In this sample, this clonotype turned up a few times. The library was built for alpha chains, so this beta chain is an off-target read and its size means little. The rearrangement links TRBV10-3 to TRBJ2-1; weak D call: TRBD1 (6 bases). This CDR3 has 13 amino acids. V dropped 10 bases and J dropped 8 bases, with 18 bases sitting between them. In germline, CDR1 is ENHRY, CDR2 SYGVKD. The CDR3 loop reads CATTTGSGDEQFF. CDR3 DNA: TGTGCCACAACTACAGGGTCCGGGGATGAGCAGTTCTTC.

A word on this clonotype: Within a library made for alpha chains, this beta chain is off target, and its count is uninformative. This rearrangement joins TRBV28 to TRBJ1-1; D gene uncertain. V was shortened by 2 bases and J by 9 bases, with 10 bases between the two germline ends. CDR1 MDHEN and CDR2 SYDVKM come from the germline V gene. CDR3 size: 12 residues. In DNA form, the CDR3 reads TGTGCCAGCAGTTTAGTATCGGGTCAAGCTTTCTTT. It specifies CASSLVSGQAFF.

About this clonotype: With the library built for alpha chains, this beta chain is off target and its frequency is not meaningful. This rearrangement joins TRBV20-1 to TRBJ2-5; D remains ambiguous. This CDR3 has 11 amino acids. V lost 5 bases to trimming and J lost 5 bases, with 9 bases between them. Germline CDR1 is DFQATT and CDR2 is SNEGSKA (reference sequence). The CDR3 sequence: CSAPLGETQYF. In DNA, the CDR3 is TGCAGTGCTCCACTGGGGGAGACCCAGTACTTC.

Concerning this clonotype itself: This sequence may be a read error, since a much larger clone differs from it by one base. This beta chain is off target for a library built for alpha chains, so its abundance means little. The chain combines TRBV5-4 with TRBJ2-1, with D perhaps matching TRBD2 (5 bases). The CDR3 loop spans 13 amino acids. CDR1 SGHNT and CDR2 YYREEE come from the germline V gene (reference sequence). V shed 2 bases and J shed 9 bases, with 12 bases lying between them. The chain's CDR3 is CASSLGGRGEQFF. The CDR3 DNA sequence: TGTGCCAGCAGCTTAGGAGGACGGGGTGAGCAGTTCTTC.

By share, this clonotype counts as medium-sized. This beta chain is off target for a library built for alpha chains, so its abundance means little. This chain links TRBV12-3 or TRBV12-4 with TRBJ2-2, with unresolved D. V dropped 3 bases and J dropped 8 bases, with 10 bases sitting between them. The CDR3 contains 13 residues. The CDR3 region is CASSFRASGELFF. CDR3 nucleotides: TGTGCCAGCAGTTTTCGGGCGTCTGGGGAGCTGTTTTTT.

As to this clonotype: This beta chain appears as a stray read in a library generated for alpha chains; its size is not informative. The chain carries TRBV7-6 and TRBJ2-5; either TRBD1 or TRBD2 may fit D (5 bases each). V lost 0 bases and J lost 4, with 6 bases in between. This CDR3 is built from 13 residues. Looked up from germline, CDR1 is SGHVS and CDR2 is FNYEAQ. The CDR3 region has the DNA TGTGCCAGCAGCTTAGCAGGGACAGAGACCCAGTACTTC. It translates to CASSLAGTETQYF.

The table lists this clonotype with a few counts. This beta chain represents an off-target read in a library built for alpha chains; its size is of limited meaning. V and J are TRBV29-1 and TRBJ2-1, with TRBD2 matching 10 bases. The CDR3 loop spans 14 amino acids. CDR1 is SQVTM, CDR2 ANQGSEA, per germline. V gave up 4 bases and J gave up 8 bases; unmatched junction bases: 8. In DNA, the CDR3 is TGCAGCGTTGTTCAGACTAGCGGGCTCGATGAGCAGTTCTTC. Residues: CSVVQTSGLDEQFF.

This clonotype is judged medium-sized. This beta chain came through as a stray read in a library set up for alpha chains, and its size says little. The chain recombines TRBV5-4 with TRBJ2-2, with D perhaps TRBD2 (7 bases). Deletions cut 4 bases from V and 6 bases from J, with 10 bases between. Germline-derived CDR1 and CDR2 are SGHNT and YYREEE (reference sequence). CDR3 size: 13 residues. The CDR3 is CASSQGGAGELFF. For the CDR3, the DNA is TGTGCCAGCAGCCAAGGGGGGGCCGGGGAGCTGTTTTTT.

This clonotype was seen a handful of times. This beta chain lies outside the target of a library built for alpha chains; its clone size means little. V usage is TRBV24-1 and J usage is TRBJ2-3; D remains ambiguous. The CDR3 extends over 15 amino acids. V lost 6 bases, J lost 1 base, and 13 bases lay in between. From germline, CDR1 is KGHDR and CDR2 SFDVKD. In DNA form, the CDR3 reads TGTGCCACCAGTAGGGCCCCGTCACGCACAGATACGCAGTATTTT. This translates into CATSRAPSRTDTQYF.

On this clonotype itself: Being off target in a library aimed at alpha chains, this beta chain has a size of little meaning. The CDR3, as DNA: TGCGCCAGCAGCTTGCCAGGAAGCTCTGGGGCCAACGTCCTGACTTTC. It specifies CASSLPGSSGANVLTF. The chain carries TRBV5-1 and TRBJ2-6; D gene ambiguous. V dropped 1 base and J dropped 0 bases, with 8 bases sitting between them. The CDR3 sequence is 16 residues long. Germline V gene sequence: CDR1 SGHRS, CDR2 YFSETQ.

This clonotype was seen a few times. This beta chain is an unintended read in a library built for alpha chains; its size means little. This chain joins TRBV6-5 and TRBJ2-5; D call uncertain. Trimming removed 4 bases at V and 8 bases at J, with 8 bases between. The length of the CDR3 is 11 residues. Per germline, CDR1 MNHEY and CDR2 SVGAGI. The CDR3 protein is CASSSGVTQYF. The CDR3 region has the DNA TGTGCCAGCAGTTCAGGAGTCACCCAGTACTTC.